What follows are 26 T cell receptor beta chains derived from one specimen sequenced in a study of beta chain features in type 1 diabetes (dated by TCRdb to between 2018 and 2020). No antigen has been assigned to these receptors. Results the study describes overall, beyond this receptor: In all four CD4+ subsets, TCRB CDR3 length was moderately but significantly shorter in type 1 diabetes patients.

To prepare the library, the immunoSEQ multiplex PCR assay was applied. The entire isolated RNA was reverse transcribed using the High Capacity cDNA Reverse Transcription Kit, and thus expressed TCRB transcripts were sequenced. This is the immuneACCESS table as TCRdb keeps it, with only in-frame sequences that have V and J called. A part of the clones is gone; compared with another copy, unresolved V genes explain less than half, and the rest is unexplained. The sample data list 600,000 or so clones, and roughly an eighth of these were observed just once. Together, the top ten hold around 0.12% of the sample. Sequenced input: naive CD4+ T cells from blood. Taken with the paper, the label for cell subset or site translates to: true naive CD4+ T cells. Receptor source: a young man with type 1 diabetes.

There are a few counts of this clone. The rearrangement uses TRBV25-1 and TRBJ2-1, with 7 positions matching TRBD2. After removal of 4 bases from V and 7 bases from J, the junction contained 7 bases not matched to a gene. The CDR3 totals 14 residues. Germline V gives CDR1 MGHDK, CDR2 SYGVNS. CDR3 sequence reads: CASSGGGASNEQFF. The CDR3, as DNA: TGTGCCAGCAGTGGGGGGGGTGCCTCTAATGAGCAGTTCTTC.

In its sample, this clone was seen a few times. The same CDR3 can be traced to other DNA sequences in this sample. This chain links TRBV5-1 with TRBJ2-5; D is uncertain. The CDR3 extends over 13 amino acids. Looked up from germline, CDR1 is SGHRS and CDR2 is YFSETQ. Trimming took 2 bases from V and 5 from J, leaving 10 bases between them. The CDR3 is CASSFTGGETQYF. The CDR3 coding sequence is TGCGCCAGCAGCTTTACGGGTGGGGAGACCCAGTACTTC.

The chain is built from TRBV28 and TRBJ2-7, with D perhaps matching TRBD1 (5 bases). The CDR3 length is 15 residues. The germline V and J ends were trimmed by 0 bases and 5 bases, with 14 bases remaining between them. Germline V gene lookup returns CDR1 MDHEN and CDR2 SYDVKM. DNA of the CDR3: TGTGCCAGCAGTTTATGGCAAGGGGCTTTCAACGAGCAGTACTTC. It encodes CASSLWQGAFNEQYF.

This clone was observed a few times. The junction shows a germline mismatch at one end, possibly a read error. The V gene is TRBV7-7, the J gene TRBJ2-6, with D maybe TRBD1 (6 bases). This CDR3 is 16 amino acids long. Germline lookup yields CDR1 SSHAT and CDR2 FNYEAQ (reference sequence). The CDR3 sequence is CASSPDRPSGANVLTF. The CDR3 bases are TGTGCTAGCAGCCCTGACAGGCCCTCTGGGGCCAACGTCCTGACTTTC. Full variable domain (rest looked up from reference TRBV7-7 and TRBJ2-6): GAGVSQSPRYKVTKRGQDVTLRCDPISSHATLYWYQQALGQGPEFLTYFNYEAQPDKSGLPSDRFSAERPEGSISTLTIQRTEQRDSAMYRCASSPDRPSGANVLTFGAGSRLTVL.

The V call is TRBV19, the J call TRBJ1-5; D is perhaps TRBD1 (5 bases). Trimming took 5 bases from V and 8 from J, leaving 13 bases between them. Germline V gives CDR1 LNHDA, CDR2 SQIVND (reference sequence). This CDR3 has 13 amino acids. The CDR3 here is CASSLQVAEPQHF. For the CDR3, the DNA is TGTGCCAGTAGTCTACAGGTGGCCGAGCCCCAGCATTTT.

This chain joins TRBV4-3 and TRBJ2-1; D is undetermined. V dropped 1 base and J dropped 0 bases, with 7 bases sitting between them. Germline loops: CDR1 LGHNA, CDR2 YSLEER. CDR3 length: 15 amino acids. CDR3 DNA sequence: TGCGCCAGCAGCCAAGTCGGGCCCTCCTACAATGAGCAGTTCTTC. This encodes CASSQVGPSYNEQFF.

This sequence joins TRBV7-3 and TRBJ1-5; D gene uncertain. CDR3 length equals 15 residues. Germline loops: CDR1 SGHTA, CDR2 FQGTGA. Deletions cut 1 base from V and 0 bases from J, with 7 bases between. DNA for the CDR3: TGTGCCAGCAGCTTAAATCAGATTAGCAATCAGCCCCAGCATTTT. Its translation is CASSLNQISNQPQHF.

The genes are TRBV7-2 and TRBJ1-1; D unresolved. This CDR3 is 15 amino acids long. The germline V and J ends were trimmed by 5 bases and 0 bases, with 13 bases remaining between them. In germline, CDR1 is SGHTA, CDR2 FQGNSA. The CDR3 is CASSPTRLMNTEAFF. The DNA for the CDR3 is TGTGCCAGCAGCCCTACGAGACTCATGAACACTGAAGCTTTCTTT.

The chain employs TRBV7-3 and TRBJ2-5; perhaps TRBD2 as D (5 bases). V was cut by 3 bases and J by 0 bases, with 14 bases left in between. The V gene's germline CDR1 is SGHTA and CDR2 FQGTGA. The CDR3 totals 16 residues. The CDR3 protein is CASSLHGGLNQETQYF. CDR3 sequence (DNA): TGTGCCAGCAGCTTGCACGGCGGACTGAACCAAGAGACCCAGTACTTC.

The CDR3 coding sequence is TGCGCCAGCAGCTCCCGGGACAGGGGGCGAGAGACCCAGTACTTC. As protein: CASSSRDRGRETQYF. The rearrangement links TRBV5-1 to TRBJ2-5; TRBD1 agrees at 12 bases. Germline loops: CDR1 SGHRS, CDR2 YFSETQ. Losses at the gene ends were 3 bases for V and 4 bases for J; bases not matched to a gene: 4. The CDR3 loop spans 15 amino acids.

This clone was picked up a small number of times. V and J are TRBV28 and TRBJ1-3; D might be TRBD1 (6 bases). The CDR3 is 11 residues long. V was clipped by 5 bases and J by 7 bases, with 6 bases between them. Per the germline V gene, CDR1 is MDHEN and CDR2 is SYDVKM. This CDR3 reads CASSQGNTIYF. As DNA, the CDR3 is TGTGCCAGCAGTCAGGGGAACACCATATATTTT.

This clone was detected a few times. The V and J genes are TRBV2 and TRBJ2-4; D is unclear. CDR1 is SNHLY, CDR2 FYNNEI, per germline. The CDR3 length is 15 residues. Trimming removed 2 bases from V and 0 bases from J, with 8 bases in between. The CDR3 loop is CASSENGLAKNIQYF. In DNA form, the CDR3 reads TGTGCCAGCAGTGAAAATGGGTTAGCCAAAAACATTCAGTACTTC.

The chain links TRBV4-3 to TRBJ2-7; tentatively, D is TRBD2 (5 bases). Trimming pared 1 base from V and 4 bases from J, leaving 14 bases between. Per the germline V gene, CDR1 is LGHNA and CDR2 is YSLEER. The CDR3 sequence is 15 residues long. CDR3 coding DNA: TGCGCCAGCAGCCAAGCCCCGGGGTCCGCTTACGAGCAGTACTTC. Encoded protein: CASSQAPGSAYEQYF.

This clone was counted only a few times. This chain links TRBV6-5 with TRBJ2-7; 11 nucleotides line up with TRBD1. The germline gives CDR1 MNHEY, CDR2 SVGAGI. The CDR3 spans 14 residues. J lost 4 bases, V lost 4 bases, and 3 bases had no gene match. The CDR3 region is CASSWDRGGYEQYF. CDR3 nucleotides: TGTGCCAGCAGTTGGGACAGGGGGGGGTACGAGCAGTACTTC.

This clone has only a few counts. The gene calls are TRBV7-2 and TRBJ2-3; 7 bases align to TRBD2. Per germline, CDR1 SGHTA and CDR2 FQGNSA. Trimming cost V 1 base and J 2 bases; bases outside gene matches: 15. This CDR3 has 19 amino acids. The CDR3 nucleotides are TGTGCCAGCAGCTTAGAAGTTTTTGGGACTAACCTTCCCACAGATACGCAGTATTTT. Translating gives CASSLEVFGTNLPTDTQYF.

The chain employs TRBV5-6 and TRBJ2-2, with 7 nucleotides matching TRBD1. The CDR3 has 14 residues. J gave up 6 bases and V 7 bases, and 9 bases lay outside the gene matches. Germline V gene lookup returns CDR1 SGHDT and CDR2 YYEEEE. The CDR3 loop is CASHAGGPPGELFF. DNA for the CDR3: TGTGCCAGCCATGCAGGGGGACCCCCCGGGGAGCTGTTTTTT.

This rearrangement joins TRBV7-9 to TRBJ1-6; D is perhaps TRBD1 (5 bases). V was clipped by 3 bases and J by 7 bases, with 10 bases between them. The CDR3 has 14 amino acids. The germline gives CDR1 SEHNR, CDR2 FQNEAQ (reference sequence). Written as DNA, the CDR3 is TGTGCCAGCAGCTTCCAGGGCTCGAATTCACCCCTCCACTTT. It specifies CASSFQGSNSPLHF.

This clone was picked up a small number of times. The chain carries TRBV5-6 and TRBJ1-2; 9 bases are a match to TRBD1. The germline CDR1 and CDR2 sequences are SGHDT and YYEEEE. The CDR3 has 13 amino acids. V shed 4 bases and J 7 bases; nucleotides not matched to a gene: 5. The CDR3 sequence: CASSPGDRAGYTF. In DNA form, the CDR3 reads TGTGCCAGCAGCCCGGGGGACAGGGCTGGCTACACCTTC.

The genes are TRBV2 and TRBJ2-5, with TRBD1 as a possible D gene (8 bases). The germline CDR1 and CDR2 sequences are SNHLY and FYNNEI. The V end lost 4 bases, the J end lost 3 bases, and 15 bases lay between the germline ends. CDR3 length: 15 residues. This chain's CDR3 is CASSGRGTGEETQYF. In nucleotides, the CDR3 is TGTGCCAGCAGTGGGCGGGGGACAGGAGAAGAGACCCAGTACTTC.

This clone was counted between two and nine times. V usage is TRBV7-2 and J usage is TRBJ1-2; D not resolved. The CDR3 spans 16 residues. In germline, CDR1 is SGHTA, CDR2 FQGNSA. Trimming took 0 bases from V and 9 from J, leaving 20 bases between them. CDR3 bases: TGTGCCAGCAGCTTAGCGCAGAACTGGGCCTTCTCGAGCTACACCTTC. As protein: CASSLAQNWAFSSYTF.

The rearrangement joins TRBV11-3 to TRBJ2-1, with TRBD2 matching 12 bases. The CDR3 totals 15 residues. Germline assignment: CDR1 SGHNT and CDR2 YENEEA. V was clipped by 4 bases and J by 2 bases; unmatched bases: 0. The CDR3 DNA sequence: TGTGCCAGCAGCTGGACTAGCGGGGCCTACAATGAGCAGTTCTTC. Protein product: CASSWTSGAYNEQFF.

This clone was picked up a small number of times. V is TRBV28 and J is TRBJ1-2, with 8 bases that match TRBD1. CDR3 length: 13 amino acids. Unmatched junction bases numbered 2, after V lost 4 bases and J lost 4 bases. Germline CDR1 MDHEN, CDR2 SYDVKM. CDR3 region: CASSSGQAYGYTF. CDR3 in DNA: TGTGCCAGCAGTTCGGGACAGGCCTATGGCTACACCTTC.

The chain employs TRBV2 and TRBJ2-7; D is unclear. V was clipped by 5 bases and J by 4 bases, with 6 bases between them. The CDR3 spans 11 residues. The germline V gene has CDR1 SNHLY and CDR2 FYNNEI. DNA for the CDR3: TGTGCCAGCAGTCGACAATACGAGCAGTACTTC. It yields the protein CASSRQYEQYF.

The V gene is TRBV11-2, the J gene TRBJ2-4; D may correspond to TRBD1 or TRBD2 (6 bases each). V dropped 0 bases and J dropped 7 bases, with 13 bases sitting between them. CDR1 is SGHAT and CDR2 is FQNNGV in the germline V gene. The CDR3 is 15 amino acids. The DNA of the CDR3 is TGTGCCAGCAGCTTAGAGGCCCAGGGGAGGAACATTCAGTACTTC. Amino acids: CASSLEAQGRNIQYF. The whole variable domain, filled in from reference TRBV11-2 and TRBJ2-4, reads EAGVAQSPRYKIIEKRQSVAFWCNPISGHATLYWYQQILGQGPKLLIQFQNNGVVDDSQLPKDRFSAERLKGVDSTLKIQPAKLEDSAVYLCASSLEAQGRNIQYFGAGTRLSVL.

This clone occurred a few times. The rearrangement joins TRBV4-3 to TRBJ2-1, with a possible D match to TRBD2 (5 bases). Germline CDR1 and CDR2: LGHNA and YSLEER. V lost 0 bases, J lost 2 bases, and 8 bases lay in between. CDR3 length equals 15 residues. The CDR3 is CASSQDGNTYNEQFF. The CDR3 nucleotides read TGCGCCAGCAGCCAAGACGGGAATACCTACAATGAGCAGTTCTTC.

This clone was seen a few times. The chain couples TRBV7-6 to TRBJ2-1; 9 bases are shared with TRBD1. This CDR3 comprises 15 residues. Germline CDR1 reads SGHVS; CDR2 reads FNYEAQ. V gave up 5 bases and J gave up 5 bases; unmatched junction bases: 7. Here the CDR3 DNA reads TGTGCCAGCAGCCAACCGGGACAGGGAAACAATGAGCAGTTCTTC. Its protein is CASSQPGQGNNEQFF.